These T cell receptor beta chains were read from a single sample in a study of OX40 agonist ivuxolimab in advanced cancers. Some clones are missing from TCRdb's copy, which holds only in-frame ones; the method was immunoSEQ multiplex PCR. The table lists about 71,000 clones, about 88% of them singletons. Sequencing used CD4+ or CD8+ T cells sorted from blood, obtained in a trial of the OX40 agonist ivuxolimab. Receptors originate from an adult with an advanced solid tumor such as melanoma, head and neck, liver or kidney cancer. Both conserved end residues are part of each CDR3. Each record gives: J gene, D gene, V gene, clone size, CDR3 DNA, CDR3 protein. A D gene is named only where the DNA matches it firmly. Clone size is shown for a subset of rows, as once, few, many or a class of expanded clone.

J: TRBJ1-1; D: TRBD1; V: TRBV5-1; size: NA; DNA: TGCGCCAGCAGCCCGTTGACTATTCGAACAGGGGGAGGCACTGAAGCTTTCTTT; CDR3: CASSPLTIRTGGGTEAFF
J: TRBJ2-1; D: NA; V: TRBV9; size: NA; DNA: TGTGCCAGCAGCGAACCCACGGGGAGTTATATGAATGAGCAGTTCTTC; CDR3: CASSEPTGSYMNEQFF
J: TRBJ1-5; D: NA; V: TRBV2; size: NA; DNA: TGTGCCAGCACTCAGGACAGCCATAGCAATCAGCCCCAGCATTTT; CDR3: CASTQDSHSNQPQHF
J: TRBJ1-4; D: NA; V: TRBV5-5; size: NA; DNA: TGTGCCAGCAGCTTGGGGGGCAATTTCAATGAAAAACTGTTTTTT; CDR3: CASSLGGNFNEKLFF
J: TRBJ1-6; D: NA; V: TRBV7-9; size: NA; DNA: TGTGCCAGCAGCTTAGGGCAGGGGTTAAATTCACCCCTCCACTTT; CDR3: CASSLGQGLNSPLHF
J: TRBJ1-3; D: NA; V: TRBV4-2; size: once; DNA: TGTGCCAGCAGCCAAACCTCCGTCGGCAACTCTGGAAACACCATATATTTT; CDR3: CASSQTSVGNSGNTIYF
J: TRBJ2-1; D: TRBD2; V: TRBV5-1; size: NA; DNA: TGCGCCAGCAGCTTCTCTAGCGGGAGTGGTAATGAGCAGTTCTTC; CDR3: CASSFSSGSGNEQFF
J: TRBJ1-2; D: TRBD1; V: TRBV9; size: NA; DNA: TGTGCCAGCAGCCCAACACAGGGGGTCCGGGGCTACACCTTC; CDR3: CASSPTQGVRGYTF
J: TRBJ2-1; D: TRBD2; V: TRBV30; size: NA; DNA: TGTGCCCGAGGGACCTTTGGAACTAGCGGGAGGGCCGGGTCCAATGAGCAGTTCTTC; CDR3: CARGTFGTSGRAGSNEQFF
J: TRBJ2-2; D: NA; V: TRBV11-2; size: NA; DNA: TGTGCCAGCAGCTTAGATTACAGAGGGGAGCTGTTTTTT; CDR3: CASSLDYRGELFF
J: TRBJ2-1; D: NA; V: TRBV30; size: few; DNA: TGTGCCTGGGACAAAAGAGCGGCATCCTACAATGAGCAGTTCTTC; CDR3: CAWDKRAASYNEQFF
J: TRBJ2-7; D: NA; V: TRBV6-5; size: NA; DNA: TGTGCCAGCAGTCTCTCGACAGAACCCACCTACGAGCAGTACTTC; CDR3: CASSLSTEPTYEQYF
J: TRBJ1-1; D: NA; V: TRBV12-5; size: NA; DNA: TGTGCTAGTGGTTTGGACCTCTCGCCGGCTTTCTTT; CDR3: CASGLDLSPAFF
J: TRBJ2-4; D: NA; V: TRBV7-2; size: NA; DNA: TGTGCCAGCAGCTTAGGACTAAGTACACCTCAAAACATTCAGTACTTC; CDR3: CASSLGLSTPQNIQYF
J: TRBJ2-3; D: TRBD1; V: TRBV5-1; size: NA; DNA: TGCGCCAGCAGCCCGGGCAGGGGGCCCACAGATACGCAGTATTTT; CDR3: CASSPGRGPTDTQYF
J: TRBJ1-5; D: TRBD1; V: TRBV19; size: NA; DNA: TGTGCCAGTAGTGAGGGGGACAGGGCCTATAGCAATCAGCCCCAGCATTTT; CDR3: CASSEGDRAYSNQPQHF
J: TRBJ2-6; D: NA; V: TRBV9; size: NA; DNA: TGTGCCAGCAGCCCGGATTCTGGGGCCAACGTCCTGACTTTC; CDR3: CASSPDSGANVLTF
J: TRBJ2-7; D: NA; V: TRBV7-2; size: NA; DNA: TGTGCCAGCAGCGTACAGGGATACGAGCAGTACTTC; CDR3: CASSVQGYEQYF
J: TRBJ2-7; D: TRBD2; V: TRBV7-9; size: NA; DNA: TGTGCCAGCAGCCCTCCCACCGGGACTACCTACGAGCAGTACTTC; CDR3: CASSPPTGTTYEQYF
J: TRBJ2-7; D: TRBD2; V: TRBV7-2; size: NA; DNA: TGTGCCAGCAGCGGCCAAGCGGGAGGGAGCTACGAGCAGTACTTC; CDR3: CASSGQAGGSYEQYF
J: TRBJ1-2; D: NA; V: TRBV28; size: NA; DNA: TGTGCCAGCAGTTACGGGATGTATGGCTACACCTTC; CDR3: CASSYGMYGYTF
J: TRBJ1-3; D: NA; V: TRBV4-1; size: NA; DNA: TGCGCCAGCAGCCAACTGGTGGGGGGTTTGGGAAACACCATATATTTT; CDR3: CASSQLVGGLGNTIYF
J: TRBJ1-5; D: NA; V: TRBV4-1; size: NA; DNA: TGCGCCAGCAGCCAAGGTCCCGGGGTTCAGCCCCAGCATTTT; CDR3: CASSQGPGVQPQHF
J: TRBJ2-3; D: TRBD1; V: TRBV18; size: once; DNA: TGTGCCAGCTCACCTACCGGGACAGGTTCCCATACGCAGTATTTT; CDR3: CASSPTGTGSHTQYF
J: TRBJ2-6; D: NA; V: TRBV7-2; size: NA; DNA: TGTGCCATACCTCAGGGGCTCATAAGCTCTGGGGCCAACGTCCTGACTTTC; CDR3: CAIPQGLISSGANVLTF
J: TRBJ1-1; D: NA; V: TRBV6-1; size: NA; DNA: TGTGCCAGCAGTGAGCAGGGAGTGAACACTGAAGCTTTCTTT; CDR3: CASSEQGVNTEAFF
J: TRBJ2-1; D: TRBD2; V: TRBV10-3; size: NA; DNA: TGTGCCATCAGTGAGAGGACTAGCGGGATTTCCTACAATGAGCAGTTCTTC; CDR3: CAISERTSGISYNEQFF
J: TRBJ1-1; D: TRBD1; V: TRBV6-5; size: once; DNA: TGTGCCAGCAAAACAGGACAGGCTGCTGAAGCTTTCTTT; CDR3: CASKTGQAAEAFF
J: TRBJ2-3; D: NA; V: TRBV7-2; size: few; DNA: TGTGCCAGCAGCTTAGGCCCCCCCGCGGCCAGCACAGATACGCAGTATTTT; CDR3: CASSLGPPAASTDTQYF
J: TRBJ2-5; D: TRBD2; V: TRBV5-1; size: NA; DNA: TGCGCCAGCAGCCCCCGAGGGGGACTAGCGGGAGGTGGAGAGACCCAGTACTTC; CDR3: CASSPRGGLAGGGETQYF
J: TRBJ2-7; D: TRBD1; V: TRBV6-1; size: NA; DNA: TGTGCCAGCAGCAGGACAGGGGGCACCTACGAGCAGTACTTC; CDR3: CASSRTGGTYEQYF
J: TRBJ2-2; D: NA; V: TRBV11-3; size: NA; DNA: TGTGCCAGCAGCCGGAACACCGGGGAGCTGTTTTTT; CDR3: CASSRNTGELFF
J: TRBJ1-1; D: NA; V: TRBV30; size: few; DNA: TGTGCCTGGAGTGGAGGAGTCTGGGGCACTGAAGCTTTCTTT; CDR3: CAWSGGVWGTEAFF
J: TRBJ2-1; D: TRBD1; V: TRBV6-6; size: NA; DNA: TGTGCCAGCAGCCTACAGGGGAGCTCCTACAATGAGCAGTTCTTC; CDR3: CASSLQGSSYNEQFF
J: TRBJ2-7; D: TRBD1; V: TRBV7-6; size: NA; DNA: TGTGCCAGCAGCTTAATGGGACAGGGTTCCGAGCAGTACTTC; CDR3: CASSLMGQGSEQYF
J: TRBJ2-1; D: TRBD2; V: TRBV5-4; size: NA; DNA: TGTGCCAGCAGCTTGTCCAGCGGGAGGAACAATGAGCAGTTCTTC; CDR3: CASSLSSGRNNEQFF
J: TRBJ2-1; D: NA; V: TRBV6-1; size: NA; DNA: TGTGCCAGCAGAGTAGCGACACCCCCGAATGAGCAGTTCTTC; CDR3: CASRVATPPNEQFF